One and the same sample provided the 30 T cell receptor beta chains below, sequenced in a study of OX40 agonist ivuxolimab in advanced cancers. The library relied on the immunoSEQ multiplex PCR assay. Held by TCRdb, this immuneACCESS table contains in-frame sequences only and omits some clones. Under half of the omission traces to an unresolved V gene where checked; the cause of the rest is unknown. The table for this sample lists more than 80,000 clones; 85% to 95% of them were counted only once. In total, the top ten clones hold 2.6% of the sample. This sample comprised CD4+ or CD8+ T cells sorted from blood, obtained in a trial of the OX40 agonist ivuxolimab. The receptor source for this set is an adult with an advanced solid tumor such as melanoma, head and neck, liver or kidney cancer.

The chain links TRBV6-1 to TRBJ1-2; no definite D call. Trimming took 2 bases from V and 7 from J, leaving 8 bases between them. The CDR3 is 12 amino acids. Germline CDR1 is MNHNS and CDR2 is SASEGT. The CDR3 sequence: CASSEYVLGYTF. CDR3 DNA: TGTGCCAGCAGTGAATACGTCCTTGGCTACACCTTC.

Here the CDR3 DNA reads TGTGCCAGCAGCGGCTTAGGACAGGGGGCACAGGACACTGAAGCTTTCTTT. This codes for CASSGLGQGAQDTEAFF. This sequence joins TRBV9 and TRBJ1-1; TRBD1 matches 11 bases. The CDR3 totals 17 residues. Germline assignment: CDR1 SGDLS and CDR2 YYNGEE. J gave up 3 bases and V 3 bases, and 10 bases lay outside the gene matches.

J is TRBJ2-2 and V is TRBV19; D may be TRBD1 or TRBD2 (5 bases each). The V end was cut by 7 bases, the J end by 5 bases, with 23 bases between. The germline V gene has CDR1 LNHDA and CDR2 SQIVND (reference sequence). The CDR3 contains 17 residues. The CDR3 sequence is CASTDVQRGVGTGELFF. For the CDR3, the DNA is TGTGCCAGTACCGACGTCCAGAGGGGAGTTGGAACCGGGGAGCTGTTTTTT.

This clone was detected only a few times. The chain is built from TRBV6-5 and TRBJ2-5; D gene unclear. This CDR3 region has 14 residues. Trimming left V 0 bases short and J 5 bases short, with 10 bases between. Germline V lookup: CDR1 MNHEY, CDR2 SVGAGI. The CDR3 is CASSYSGLQETQYF. CDR3 DNA sequence: TGTGCCAGCAGTTACTCGGGTCTCCAGGAGACCCAGTACTTC.

The rearrangement links TRBV27 to TRBJ2-2, with 8 bases aligning to TRBD2. The V gene end was trimmed by 5 bases and the J gene end by 4 bases; junction bases not matched to a gene: 6. This CDR3 is built from 15 residues. The germline V gene has CDR1 MNHEY and CDR2 SMNVEV (reference sequence). CDR3 loop: CASSPHSGVTGELFF. The CDR3 DNA sequence: TGTGCCAGCAGTCCCCATAGCGGGGTCACCGGGGAGCTGTTTTTT.

V usage is TRBV9 and J usage is TRBJ2-1, with D possibly TRBD1 on 5 matching bases. The V gene's germline CDR1 is SGDLS and CDR2 YYNGEE. Trimming shortened V by 0 bases and J by 3 bases, and 16 bases separated the two germline ends. There are 17 residues in the CDR3. CDR3 protein: CASSVGWGGASYNEQFF. CDR3 nucleotides: TGTGCCAGCAGCGTAGGGTGGGGCGGAGCGAGCTACAATGAGCAGTTCTTC.

The chain employs TRBV5-3 and TRBJ2-3; D not certain. TRBV5-3 is reported as an ORF; its role is uncertain. The CDR3 has 15 amino acids. The V gene lost 4 bases and the J gene lost 2 bases, with 14 bases spanning the gap. Here the CDR3 DNA reads TGTGCCAGAAGCCCTTCCCGGAAGATCACAGATACGCAGTATTTT. Amino acid sequence: CARSPSRKITDTQYF.

The rearrangement joins TRBV27 to TRBJ1-2; D gene ambiguous. The CDR3 spans 15 residues. From germline, CDR1 is MNHEY and CDR2 SMNVEV (reference sequence). V was clipped by 2 bases and J by 0 bases, with 10 bases between them. CDR3 loop: CASSLEAGANYGYTF. DNA of the CDR3: TGTGCCAGCAGTTTAGAGGCCGGGGCTAACTATGGCTACACCTTC.

The V and J genes are TRBV27 and TRBJ2-7; D perhaps matches TRBD1 (5 bases). CDR1 MNHEY and CDR2 SMNVEV come from the germline V gene (reference sequence). Trimming removed 0 bases at V and 6 bases at J, with 18 bases between. The CDR3 has 16 residues. The DNA of the CDR3 is TGTGCCAGCAGTTTATCATCGGCAGGGTGGATGAGCGAGCAGTACTTC. Residues: CASSLSSAGWMSEQYF.

This clone was detected once. The chain has TRBV29-1 and TRBJ2-6; a weak D match, TRBD1 (5 bases). The CDR3 sequence is 14 residues long. V was pared by 5 bases and J by 1 base, with 9 bases between. Germline CDR1 is SQVTM and CDR2 is ANQGSEA. CDR3 sequence: CSVQQGSGANVLTF. As DNA, the CDR3 is TGCAGCGTTCAGCAGGGATCTGGGGCCAACGTCCTGACTTTC.

The chain employs TRBV19 and TRBJ1-3, with 8 bases aligning to TRBD1. Unmatched junction bases numbered 10, after V lost 3 bases and J lost 0 bases. In germline, CDR1 is LNHDA, CDR2 SQIVND (reference sequence). This CDR3 is 18 amino acids long. The CDR3 DNA reads as TGTGCCAGTAGTATCCCCGGACAGGGACGCGGCTCTGGAAACACCATATATTTT. It is translated as CASSIPGQGRGSGNTIYF.

The V gene is TRBV6-5, the J gene TRBJ2-2, with D uncertain. The germline V gene encodes CDR1 MNHEY and CDR2 SVGAGI. Trimming took 6 bases from V and 1 from J, leaving 9 bases between them. The CDR3 consists of 14 residues. The CDR3 sequence: CASSPPENTGELFF. For the CDR3, the DNA is TGTGCCAGCAGCCCTCCCGAGAACACCGGGGAGCTGTTTTTT.

V is TRBV4-1 and J is TRBJ2-3; D possibly corresponds to TRBD2 (6 bases). Trimming stripped 2 bases from V and 3 bases from J, with 21 bases between. Germline CDR1 MGHRA, CDR2 YSYEKL. CDR3 length: 18 residues. The CDR3 DNA sequence: TGCGCCAGCAGCCAAAGGGAGTTTACGGTCGGGACTACAGATACGCAGTATTTT. This encodes CASSQREFTVGTTDTQYF.

This chain uses TRBV7-6 with TRBJ1-1, with D uncertain. Trimming removed 4 bases at V and 0 bases at J, with 3 bases between. CDR1 SGHVS and CDR2 FNYEAQ come from the germline V gene. This CDR3 is 12 amino acids long. The chain's CDR3 is CASSSMNTEAFF. The CDR3, as DNA: TGTGCCAGCAGCTCGATGAACACTGAAGCTTTCTTT.

V gene TRBV27 combines with J gene TRBJ2-7; a weak D match, TRBD2 (7 bases). Germline CDR1 reads MNHEY; CDR2 reads SMNVEV (reference sequence). The V end lost 2 bases, the J end lost 3 bases, and 14 bases lay between the germline ends. The CDR3 spans 15 residues. CDR3: CASSLMGGLVYEQYF. CDR3 sequence (DNA): TGTGCCAGCAGTTTAATGGGGGGGCTGGTCTACGAGCAGTACTTC.

This CDR3 is CSVGWTGVEGYTF. CDR3 in DNA: TGCAGCGTTGGTTGGACAGGGGTGGAGGGCTACACCTTC. The chain combines TRBV29-1 with TRBJ1-2; 9 bases fit TRBD1. This CDR3 is 13 amino acids long. Germline V lookup: CDR1 SQVTM, CDR2 ANQGSEA. Germline trimming cut 4 bases from V and 8 bases from J; bases unmatched to any gene: 8.

This rearrangement joins TRBV30 to TRBJ2-7; D is possibly TRBD2 (6 bases). The germline V gene has CDR1 GTSNPN and CDR2 SVGIG (reference sequence). This CDR3 is built from 15 residues. With 4 bases removed from V and 5 bases from J, the gap between germline ends came to 21 bases. Here the CDR3 DNA reads TGTGCCTGGACCCCGGGGGTAGGGGTTTTCCACGAGCAGTACTTC. This sequence encodes CAWTPGVGVFHEQYF.

The chain employs TRBV27 and TRBJ2-7; D is undetermined. The CDR3 extends over 14 amino acids. Germline CDR1 reads MNHEY; CDR2 reads SMNVEV (reference sequence). V lost 5 bases to trimming and J lost 6 bases, with 17 bases between them. CDR3 sequence (DNA): TGTGCCAGCAGTCAGTGGGCCCGTTCGGGCGAGCAGTACTTC. It specifies CASSQWARSGEQYF.

The chain has TRBV11-2 and TRBJ1-2; TRBD1 agrees at 7 bases. V shed 7 bases and J 1 base; nucleotides not matched to a gene: 15. CDR3 length: 17 residues. Germline CDR1 reads SGHAT; CDR2 reads FQNNGV. As DNA, the CDR3 is TGTGCCAGCACCTCGGTAGGGACAGACCAATATAACTATGGCTACACCTTC. This gives the protein CASTSVGTDQYNYGYTF.

V and J are TRBV28 and TRBJ1-1; 8 bases are a match to TRBD1. J was trimmed by 10 bases and V by 7 bases; bases with no gene match: 20. CDR1 and CDR2 (germline): MDHEN, SYDVKM. The CDR3 runs to 16 residues. The CDR3 protein is CASIPARQGAGQRAFF. The DNA for the CDR3 is TGTGCCAGCATCCCAGCCCGCCAGGGGGCGGGTCAGCGAGCTTTCTTT. The entire variable domain, with the rest obtained from reference TRBV28 and TRBJ1-1, is as follows: DVKVTQSSRYLVKRTGEKVFLECVQDMDHENMFWYRQDPGLGLRLIYFSYDVKMKEKGDIPEGYSVSREKKERFSLILESASTNQTSMYLCASIPARQGAGQRAFFGQGTRLTVV.

V is TRBV13 and J is TRBJ2-3, with 9 bases matching TRBD1. The CDR3 sequence is 15 residues long. Germline lookup yields CDR1 PRHDT and CDR2 FYEKMQ (reference sequence). Trimming removed 4 bases from V and 3 bases from J; junction bases left unmatched: 5. CDR3 sequence: CASSSPGQGTDTQYF. The CDR3 DNA reads as TGTGCCAGCAGCTCGCCGGGACAGGGTACAGATACGCAGTATTTT.

The chain couples TRBV5-6 to TRBJ1-2; D is ambiguous. V was trimmed by 4 bases and J by 5 bases, leaving 18 bases between them. Germline CDR1 reads SGHDT; CDR2 reads YYEEEE. The CDR3 extends over 15 amino acids. This chain's CDR3 is CASSVPRAWEYGYTF. The CDR3 DNA follows: TGTGCCAGCAGCGTCCCGAGGGCGTGGGAATATGGCTACACCTTC.

The V call is TRBV9, the J call TRBJ2-3, with a tentative D call TRBD1 (5 bases). This CDR3 is 15 amino acids long. V was shortened by 0 bases and J by 2 bases, with 10 bases between the two germline ends. Germline V lookup: CDR1 SGDLS, CDR2 YYNGEE. For the CDR3, the DNA is TGTGCCAGCAGCGTAGCTAACAGGCCCACAGATACGCAGTATTTT. Translating it yields CASSVANRPTDTQYF.

The CDR3 is CASSAGTGTLEQYF. The CDR3 DNA is TGTGCCAGCAGTGCCGGGACAGGGACACTGGAGCAGTACTTC. The V and J genes are TRBV27 and TRBJ2-7; 9 positions match TRBD1. Trimming removed 5 bases from V and 7 bases from J; junction bases left unmatched: 9. CDR1 MNHEY and CDR2 SMNVEV come from the germline V gene (reference sequence). This CDR3 has 14 residues.

CDR3: CASSYSNGGGTEAFF. CDR3 nucleotide sequence: TGTGCCAGCAGTTACTCGAACGGGGGCGGCACTGAAGCTTTCTTT. The V gene is TRBV6-5, the J gene TRBJ1-1; TRBD1 might be the D (6 bases). The V and J ends lost 0 bases and 4 bases respectively, with 12 bases between them. From germline, CDR1 is MNHEY and CDR2 SVGAGI. CDR3 size: 15 residues.

This chain connects TRBV11-2 to TRBJ2-5, with 9 bases matching TRBD2. Looked up from germline, CDR1 is SGHAT and CDR2 is FQNNGV. This CDR3 contains 15 residues. V trimming: 3 bases; J trimming: 3 bases; junction bases outside the gene matches: 5. The CDR3 protein is CASSFLLAGEETQYF. The CDR3 DNA is TGTGCCAGCAGCTTCTTATTAGCGGGGGAAGAGACCCAGTACTTC.

The chain couples TRBV11-2 to TRBJ2-5; D is unresolved. The length of the CDR3 is 14 residues. The germline V gene has CDR1 SGHAT and CDR2 FQNNGV. V lost 1 base and J lost 5, with 11 bases in between. The CDR3 nucleotides are TGTGCCAGCAGCTTAGGAGAAGTGGTTGAGACCCAGTACTTC. Residues: CASSLGEVVETQYF.

This clone was picked up one time. J is TRBJ2-1 and V is TRBV2, with TRBD2 identical over 9 bases. The V gene end was trimmed by 6 bases and the J gene end by 7 bases; junction bases not matched to a gene: 16. Germline CDR1 SNHLY, CDR2 FYNNEI. The CDR3 length is 17 residues. The CDR3 protein is CASSERQRGADDNEQFF. As DNA, the CDR3 is TGTGCCAGCAGCGAGCGCCAGCGGGGGGCCGACGATAATGAGCAGTTCTTC.

CDR3: CASSPPLGEQYF. The CDR3 nucleotides read TGTGCCAGCAGCCCCCCCCTGGGCGAGCAGTACTTC. This chain joins TRBV27 and TRBJ2-7; D is undetermined. The CDR3 is 12 amino acids. Germline CDR1 MNHEY, CDR2 SMNVEV (reference sequence). The V and J ends lost 6 bases and 6 bases respectively, with 12 bases between them.

This chain connects TRBV27 to TRBJ2-1, with 11 positions matching TRBD2. Unmatched junction bases numbered 7, after V lost 5 bases and J lost 1 base. The CDR3 spans 17 residues. Germline CDR1 and CDR2: MNHEY and SMNVEV (reference sequence). The CDR3 protein is CASSPETSGVSYNEQFF. CDR3 in DNA: TGTGCCAGCAGTCCCGAGACTAGCGGGGTGTCCTACAATGAGCAGTTCTTC.